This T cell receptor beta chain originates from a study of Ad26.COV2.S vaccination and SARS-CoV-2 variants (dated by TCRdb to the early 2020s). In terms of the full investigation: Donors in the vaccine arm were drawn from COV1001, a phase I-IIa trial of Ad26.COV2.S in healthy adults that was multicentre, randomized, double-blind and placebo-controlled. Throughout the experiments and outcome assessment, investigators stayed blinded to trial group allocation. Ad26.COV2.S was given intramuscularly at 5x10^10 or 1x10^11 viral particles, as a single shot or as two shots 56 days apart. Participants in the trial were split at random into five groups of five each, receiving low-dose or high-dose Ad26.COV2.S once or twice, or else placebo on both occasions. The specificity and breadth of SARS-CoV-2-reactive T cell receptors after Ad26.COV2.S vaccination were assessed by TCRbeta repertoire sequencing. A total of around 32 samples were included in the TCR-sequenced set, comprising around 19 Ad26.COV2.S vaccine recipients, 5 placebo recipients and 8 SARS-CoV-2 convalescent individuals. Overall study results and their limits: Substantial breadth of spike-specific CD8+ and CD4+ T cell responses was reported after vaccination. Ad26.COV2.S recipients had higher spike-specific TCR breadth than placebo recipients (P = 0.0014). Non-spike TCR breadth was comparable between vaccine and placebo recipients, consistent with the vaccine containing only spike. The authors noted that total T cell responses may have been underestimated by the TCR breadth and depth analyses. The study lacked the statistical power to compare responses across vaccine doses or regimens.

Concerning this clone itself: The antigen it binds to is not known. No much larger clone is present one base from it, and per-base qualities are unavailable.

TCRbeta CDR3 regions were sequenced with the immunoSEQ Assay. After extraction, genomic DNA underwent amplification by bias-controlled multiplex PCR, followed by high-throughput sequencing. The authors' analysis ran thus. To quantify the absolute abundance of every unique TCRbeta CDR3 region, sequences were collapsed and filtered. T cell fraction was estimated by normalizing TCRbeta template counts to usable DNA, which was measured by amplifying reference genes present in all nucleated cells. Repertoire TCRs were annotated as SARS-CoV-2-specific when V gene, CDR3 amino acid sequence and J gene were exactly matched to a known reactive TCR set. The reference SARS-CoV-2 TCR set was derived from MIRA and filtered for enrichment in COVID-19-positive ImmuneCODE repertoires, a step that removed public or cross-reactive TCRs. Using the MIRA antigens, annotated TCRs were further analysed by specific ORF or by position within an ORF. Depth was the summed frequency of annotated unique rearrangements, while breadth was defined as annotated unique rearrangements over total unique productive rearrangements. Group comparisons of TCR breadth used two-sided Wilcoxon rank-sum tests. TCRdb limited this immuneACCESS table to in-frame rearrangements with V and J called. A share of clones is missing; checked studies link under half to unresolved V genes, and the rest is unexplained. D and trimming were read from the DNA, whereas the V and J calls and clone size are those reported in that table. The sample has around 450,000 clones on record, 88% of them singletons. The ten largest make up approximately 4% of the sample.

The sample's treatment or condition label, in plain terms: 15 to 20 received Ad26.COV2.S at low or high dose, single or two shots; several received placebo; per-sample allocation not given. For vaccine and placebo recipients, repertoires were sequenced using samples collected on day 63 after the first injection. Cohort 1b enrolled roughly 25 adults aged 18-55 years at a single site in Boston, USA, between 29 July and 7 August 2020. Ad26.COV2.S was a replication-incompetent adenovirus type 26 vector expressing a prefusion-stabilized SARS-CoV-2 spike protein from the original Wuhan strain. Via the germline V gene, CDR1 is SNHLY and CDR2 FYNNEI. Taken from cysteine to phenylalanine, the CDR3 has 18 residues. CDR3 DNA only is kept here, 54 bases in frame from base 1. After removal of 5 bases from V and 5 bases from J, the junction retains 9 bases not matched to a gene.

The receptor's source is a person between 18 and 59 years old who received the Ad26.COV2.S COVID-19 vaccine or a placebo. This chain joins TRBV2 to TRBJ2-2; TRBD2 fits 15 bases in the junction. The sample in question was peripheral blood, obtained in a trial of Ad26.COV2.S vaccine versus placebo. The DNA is TGTGCCAGCAGTACGGGACTAGCGGGGGGCCGAACTACCGGGGAGCTGTTTTTT. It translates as CASSTGLAGGRTTGELFF.